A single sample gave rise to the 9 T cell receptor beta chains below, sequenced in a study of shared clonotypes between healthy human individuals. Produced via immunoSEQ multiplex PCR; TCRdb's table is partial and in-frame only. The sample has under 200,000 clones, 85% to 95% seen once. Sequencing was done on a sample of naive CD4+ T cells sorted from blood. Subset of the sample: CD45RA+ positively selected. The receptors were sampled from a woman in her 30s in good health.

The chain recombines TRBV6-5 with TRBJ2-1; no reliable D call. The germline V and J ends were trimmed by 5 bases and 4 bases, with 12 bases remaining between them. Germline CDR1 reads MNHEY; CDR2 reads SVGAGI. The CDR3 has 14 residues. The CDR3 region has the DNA TGTGCCAGCAGTCCCGGACCCTTGTACAATGAGCAGTTCTTC. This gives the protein CASSPGPLYNEQFF.

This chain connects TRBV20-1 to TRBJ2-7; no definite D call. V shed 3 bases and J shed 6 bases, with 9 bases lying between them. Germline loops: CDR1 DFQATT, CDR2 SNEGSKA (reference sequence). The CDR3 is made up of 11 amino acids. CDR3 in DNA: TGCAGTGCTAGTAGCCTCTCCGAGCAGTACTTC. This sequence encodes CSASSLSEQYF.

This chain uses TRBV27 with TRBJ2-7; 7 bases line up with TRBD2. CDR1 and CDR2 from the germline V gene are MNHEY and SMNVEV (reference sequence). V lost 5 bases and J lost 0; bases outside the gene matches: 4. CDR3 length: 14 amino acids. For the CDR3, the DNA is TGTGCCAGCAGTAGCGGGGTCCCCTCCTACGAGCAGTACTTC. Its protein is CASSSGVPSYEQYF.

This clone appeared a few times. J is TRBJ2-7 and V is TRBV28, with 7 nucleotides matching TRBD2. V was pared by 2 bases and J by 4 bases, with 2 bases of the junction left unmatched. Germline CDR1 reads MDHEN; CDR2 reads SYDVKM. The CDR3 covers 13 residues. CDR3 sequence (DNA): TGTGCCAGCAGTTTAGCGGGAGTGTACGAGCAGTACTTC. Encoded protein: CASSLAGVYEQYF. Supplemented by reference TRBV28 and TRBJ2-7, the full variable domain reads DVKVTQSSRYLVKRTGEKVFLECVQDMDHENMFWYRQDPGLGLRLIYFSYDVKMKEKGDIPEGYSVSREKKERFSLILESASTNQTSMYLCASSLAGVYEQYFGPGTRLTVT.

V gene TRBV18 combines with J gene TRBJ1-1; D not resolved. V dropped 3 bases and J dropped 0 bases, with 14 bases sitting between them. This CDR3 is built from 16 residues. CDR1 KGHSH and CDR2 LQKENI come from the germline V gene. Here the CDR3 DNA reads TGTGCCAGCTCACCGATCCGATCCGTGATGAACACTGAAGCTTTCTTT. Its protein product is CASSPIRSVMNTEAFF.

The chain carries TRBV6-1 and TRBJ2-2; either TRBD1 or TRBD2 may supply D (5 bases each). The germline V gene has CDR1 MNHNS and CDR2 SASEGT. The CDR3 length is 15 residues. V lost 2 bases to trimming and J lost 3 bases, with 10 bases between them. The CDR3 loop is CASSEQGGYTGELFF. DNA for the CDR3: TGTGCCAGCAGTGAACAGGGCGGGTACACCGGGGAGCTGTTTTTT.

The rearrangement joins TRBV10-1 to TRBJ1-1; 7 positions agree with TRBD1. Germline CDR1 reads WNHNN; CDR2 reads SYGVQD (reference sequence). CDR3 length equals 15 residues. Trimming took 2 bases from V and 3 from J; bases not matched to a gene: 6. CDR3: CASSEKGTDHTEAFF. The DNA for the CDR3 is TGCGCCAGCAGTGAGAAGGGGACAGATCACACTGAAGCTTTCTTT.

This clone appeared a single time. The CDR3 is CASSAARVGNQPQHF. The CDR3 nucleotides are TGTGCCAGCAGCGCCGCTCGGGTAGGGAATCAGCCCCAGCATTTT. The J gene is TRBJ1-5, the V gene TRBV28; D ambiguous. Germline V CDR1 and CDR2: MDHEN, SYDVKM. V was pared by 6 bases and J by 4 bases, with 16 bases between. This CDR3 spans 15 amino acids.

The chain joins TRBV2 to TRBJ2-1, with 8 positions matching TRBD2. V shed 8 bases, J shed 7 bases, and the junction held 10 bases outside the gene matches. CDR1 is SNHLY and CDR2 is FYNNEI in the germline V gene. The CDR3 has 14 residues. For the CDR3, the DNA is TGTGCCAGCCGAGACGGAGCGGGAGATAATGAGCAGTTCTTC. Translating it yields CASRDGAGDNEQFF. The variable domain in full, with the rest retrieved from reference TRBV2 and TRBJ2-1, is EPEVTQTPSHQVTQMGQEVILRCVPISNHLYFYWYRQILGQKVEFLVSFYNNEISEKSEIFDDQFSVERPDGSNFTLKIRSTKLEDSAMYFCASRDGAGDNEQFFGPGTRLTVL.